This T cell receptor beta chain comes out of a study of blood T cells in healthy people across ages. For every donor, a draw yielded about 10 milliliters of peripheral blood. Isolating PBMCs gave at least 6.5 million of these cells per sample. Germline V gene sequence: CDR1 MNHEY, CDR2 SMNVEV (reference sequence). The CDR3 runs 14 residues. This clonotype was seen a few times. An end of the junction does not agree with germline; a read error may underlie this. A J-beta primer mix and a sample-barcoded 5' primer were used in a second PCR of roughly 6 to 11 cycles. TCRdb recomputed calls from the 5' RACE reads with MiXCR, one row per CDR3 protein. This sample has 750,000 to 950,000 distinct CDR3 sequences; 25% to 30% occur once, and the top ten carry roughly 10%. Another study also made use of these data, one on T cells of mothers and their children.

This sequence originates from a woman aged 35 to 49 in good health. The sample taken for sequencing was blood. The chain is built from TRBV27 and TRBJ2-7; tentative D call: TRBD2 (5 bases). In nucleotides, the CDR3 is TGTGCCGGCAGTCCTACGGGGAATTCCTACGAGCAGTACTTC. Encoded protein: CAGSPTGNSYEQYF.